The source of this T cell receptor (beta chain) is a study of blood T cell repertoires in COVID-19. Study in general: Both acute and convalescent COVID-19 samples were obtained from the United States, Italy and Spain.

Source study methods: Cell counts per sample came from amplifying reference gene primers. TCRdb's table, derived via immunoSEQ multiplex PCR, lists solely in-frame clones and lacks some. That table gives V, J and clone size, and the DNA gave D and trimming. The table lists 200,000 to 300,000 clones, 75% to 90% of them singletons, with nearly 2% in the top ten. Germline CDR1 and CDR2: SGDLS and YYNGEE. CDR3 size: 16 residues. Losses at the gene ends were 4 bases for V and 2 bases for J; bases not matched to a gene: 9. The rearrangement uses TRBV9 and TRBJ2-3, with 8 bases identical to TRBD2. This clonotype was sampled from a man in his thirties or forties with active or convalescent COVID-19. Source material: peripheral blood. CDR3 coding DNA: TGTGCCAGCAGCTCCGAACCGGGACTAGACACAGATACGCAGTATTTT. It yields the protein CASSSEPGLDTDTQYF.